This TCR beta chain is drawn from a study of T cell responses to AZD1222 COVID-19 vaccine. The wider study: Second-dose intervals of approximately 4 or approximately 12 weeks were pooled.

This clone has only one observation. V was pared by 0 bases and J by 0 bases, with 2 bases of the junction left unmatched. Looked up from germline, CDR1 is LNHNV and CDR2 is YYDKDF (reference sequence). The CDR3 extends over 16 amino acids. This table comes from immunoSEQ multiplex PCR, and its TCRdb copy is limited to in-frame clones, with some not included. Among about 85,000 clones listed, 80% to 90% were seen once. The input for sequencing was peripheral blood, taken on day 0 of AZD1222 vaccination. V gene TRBV15 combines with J gene TRBJ2-1; the match to TRBD2 covers 7 bases. The sequence came from an adult in good health. CDR3 nucleotide sequence: TGTGCCACCAGCAGAGAAGGCGGGGGCTCCTACAATGAGCAGTTCTTC. Translating it yields CATSREGGGSYNEQFF. Filled out from reference TRBV15 and TRBJ2-1, the complete variable domain reads DAMVIQNPRYQVTQFGKPVTLSCSQTLNHNVMYWYQQKSSQAPKLLFHYYDKDFNNEADTPDNFQSRRPNTSFCFLDIRSPGLGDTAMYLCATSREGGGSYNEQFFGPGTRLTVL.